This T cell receptor beta chain was identified during a study of vaccination effects on CD4 cells after COVID-19. On this clone: What it binds is not known.

Sequencing was preceded by expansion of antigen-specific CD4+ T cells with viral peptide pools in the ViraFEST assay. At the end of around eleven days of culture, CD4+ T cells were isolated. It was between March and December 2020 that the person had a SARS-CoV-2 infection confirmed by PCR. Sequencing was performed with immunoSEQ multiplex PCR; in TCRdb, only in-frame clones are kept and a portion is missing. The sample comprises about 70,000 clones, around 70% of which are singletons, and 5% to 6% rests with the top ten. The TCR originated in a human donor who had a prior SARS-CoV-2 infection. The sample was CD4+ T cells from PBMCs cultured with HIV peptides, taken before COVID-19 vaccination. The subset is: HIV-1 Nef peptide pool negative control/reference culture.

The DNA for the CDR3 is TGTGCCAGCAGACTAGCGGGGGGGCAAGATACGCAGTATTTT. Residues: CASRLAGGQDTQYF. V gene TRBV6-5 combines with J gene TRBJ2-3, with 13 bases identical to TRBD2. The CDR3 runs to 14 residues. V shed 6 bases and J 5 bases; nucleotides not matched to a gene: 2. The germline V gene has CDR1 MNHEY and CDR2 SVGAGI.